These T cell receptor beta chains were read from a single sample in a study of T cell repertoires in cytomegalovirus infection. TCRdb passed the reads through MiXCR, listing each CDR3 protein once. Found here are nearly 550,000 distinct CDR3 sequences, 16% of them singletons; the top ten hold roughly a quarter. The material sequenced was CD8+ T cells from PBMCs. The receptors originated from a human donor in good health (CMV status not recorded). Some clones in this sample may be carry-over from other donors' samples. Each CDR3 is given with its conserved first and last residue. A D gene is named only where the DNA matches it firmly. The listing skips clone size in some rows; elsewhere it reads once, few, many or a size class.

CDR3 protein: CASSLALAGVSQETQYF
CDR3 DNA: TGTGCCAGCAGCTTGGCGCTAGCGGGAGTTAGCCAAGAGACCCAGTACTTC
V gene: TRBV5-5
D gene: TRBD2
J gene: TRBJ2-5
clone size: NA

CDR3 protein: CASSSSVNEQYF
CDR3 DNA: TGTGCCAGCAGCTCCTCAGTCAACGAGCAGTACTTC
V gene: TRBV7-9
D gene: NA
J gene: TRBJ2-7
clone size: many

CDR3 protein: CASSRQSGASYEQYF
CDR3 DNA: TGTGCCAGCAGCAGACAGTCGGGGGCCTCCTACGAGCAGTACTTC
V gene: TRBV7-9
D gene: NA
J gene: TRBJ2-7
clone size: many

CDR3 protein: CARSLIFSSTDTQYF
CDR3 DNA: TGTGCCAGAAGCTTAATTTTTAGTAGCACAGATACGCAGTATTTT
V gene: TRBV7-3
D gene: NA
J gene: TRBJ2-3
clone size: NA

CDR3 protein: CASREVGSGNTIYF
CDR3 DNA: TGTGCCAGCAGGGAGGTGGGCTCTGGAAACACCATATATTTT
V gene: TRBV5-6
D gene: NA
J gene: TRBJ1-3
clone size: few

CDR3 protein: CASSFFERDQETQYF
CDR3 DNA: TGTGCCAGCAGTTTCTTCGAGCGCGACCAAGAGACCCAGTACTTC
V gene: TRBV28
D gene: NA
J gene: TRBJ2-5
clone size: many

CDR3 protein: CASSWRDNEQFF
CDR3 DNA: TGTGCCAGCAGTTGGAGGGACAATGAGCAGTTCTTC
V gene: TRBV28
D gene: NA
J gene: TRBJ2-1
clone size: few

CDR3 protein: CASQGLAGGWDNEQFF
CDR3 DNA: TGTGCCAGCCAGGGGCTAGCGGGAGGATGGGACAATGAGCAGTTCTTC
V gene: TRBV12-3/TRBV12-4
D gene: TRBD2
J gene: TRBJ2-1
clone size: many

CDR3 protein: CASSLGEVTPTGFGSGYTF
CDR3 DNA: TGTGCCAGCAGCTTAGGGGAAGTCACTCCGACAGGGTTTGGTAGTGGCTACACCTTC
V gene: TRBV7-2
D gene: TRBD1
J gene: TRBJ1-2
clone size: few

CDR3 protein: CSAMTGIHNEQFF
CDR3 DNA: TGCAGTGCTATGACAGGGATTCACAATGAGCAGTTCTTC
V gene: TRBV20-1
D gene: TRBD1
J gene: TRBJ2-1
clone size: few

CDR3 protein: CASSVPGNEKLFF
CDR3 DNA: TGTGCCAGCAGCGTGCCAGGGAATGAAAAACTGTTTTTT
V gene: TRBV9
D gene: NA
J gene: TRBJ1-4
clone size: NA

CDR3 protein: CASSPMGLAATDTQYF
CDR3 DNA: TGTGCCAGCAGTCCCATGGGACTAGCGGCCACAGATACGCAGTATTTT
V gene: TRBV28
D gene: TRBD2
J gene: TRBJ2-3
clone size: many

CDR3 protein: CASSLGVTRNQPQHF
CDR3 DNA: TGTGCCAGCAGCTTGGGAGTCACCCGCAATCAGCCCCAGCATTTT
V gene: TRBV5-5
D gene: NA
J gene: TRBJ1-5
clone size: few

CDR3 protein: CSARDLLGLGQSYEQYF
CDR3 DNA: TGCAGTGCTAGAGACCTCCTCGGACTAGGTCAATCCTACGAGCAGTACTTC
V gene: TRBV20-1
D gene: TRBD2
J gene: TRBJ2-7
clone size: NA

CDR3 protein: CASSGPGQNTEAFF
CDR3 DNA: TGTGCCAGCAGCGGCCCGGGACAGAACACTGAAGCTTTCTTT
V gene: TRBV6-1
D gene: NA
J gene: TRBJ1-1
clone size: many

CDR3 protein: CSVEGFEQSSYNEQFF
CDR3 DNA: TGCAGCGTTGAAGGATTCGAGCAAAGCTCCTACAATGAGCAGTTCTTC
V gene: TRBV29-1
D gene: NA
J gene: TRBJ2-1
clone size: few

CDR3 protein: CASSSGGTDTQYF
CDR3 DNA: TGTGCCAGCAGCTCAGGCGGTACAGATACGCAGTATTTT
V gene: TRBV7-3
D gene: NA
J gene: TRBJ2-3
clone size: many

CDR3 protein: CASSSSGAYEQFF
CDR3 DNA: TGTGCCAGCAGCTCATCAGGGGCCTATGAGCAGTTCTTC
V gene: TRBV5-5
D gene: NA
J gene: TRBJ2-1
clone size: NA

CDR3 protein: CASSLDGGPLEPQHF
CDR3 DNA: TGTGCCAGCAGCTTGGACGGAGGACCTTTAGAGCCCCAGCATTTT
V gene: TRBV7-9
D gene: NA
J gene: TRBJ1-5
clone size: many

CDR3 protein: CASSPGQGYYEQYF
CDR3 DNA: TGTGCCAGCAGCCCGGGACAGGGGTACTACGAGCAGTACTTC
V gene: TRBV3-1
D gene: TRBD1
J gene: TRBJ2-7
clone size: many

CDR3 protein: CASSHPTGALNEQFF
CDR3 DNA: TGTGCCAGCAGCCACCCAACGGGAGCTTTGAATGAGCAGTTCTTC
V gene: TRBV4-2
D gene: NA
J gene: TRBJ2-1
clone size: many

CDR3 protein: CASSPPLGGSGRPPDTQYF
CDR3 DNA: TGTGCCAGCAGTCCCCCCCTCGGAGGTAGCGGGAGGCCCCCAGATACGCAGTATTTT
V gene: TRBV28
D gene: TRBD2
J gene: TRBJ2-3
clone size: many

CDR3 protein: CATSDLRRDSTDTQYF
CDR3 DNA: TGTGCCACCAGTGATTTGAGGCGGGACAGCACAGATACGCAGTATTTT
V gene: TRBV24-1
D gene: NA
J gene: TRBJ2-3
clone size: few

CDR3 protein: CASSLAPARENSPLHF
CDR3 DNA: TGTGCCAGCAGCTTAGCGCCAGCTCGGGAGAATTCACCCCTCCACTTT
V gene: TRBV7-8
D gene: NA
J gene: TRBJ1-6
clone size: many

CDR3 protein: CAGSLGDRGPYEQYF
CDR3 DNA: TGTGCCGGCAGTTTGGGAGACAGGGGCCCCTACGAGCAGTACTTC
V gene: TRBV28
D gene: TRBD1
J gene: TRBJ2-7
clone size: NA

CDR3 protein: CASSHGSLARPPNEQFF
CDR3 DNA: TGTGCCAGCAGCCACGGATCTCTAGCCCGCCCCCCGAATGAGCAGTTCTTC
V gene: TRBV27
D gene: NA
J gene: TRBJ2-1
clone size: few

CDR3 protein: CASGGRGYNEQFF
CDR3 DNA: TGTGCCAGCGGCGGGAGAGGCTACAATGAGCAGTTCTTC
V gene: TRBV11-2
D gene: TRBD2
J gene: TRBJ2-1
clone size: NA

CDR3 protein: CASSTPTSGYNEQFF
CDR3 DNA: TGTGCCAGCAGTACCCCGACTAGCGGCTACAATGAGCAGTTCTTC
V gene: TRBV12-3/TRBV12-4
D gene: TRBD2
J gene: TRBJ2-1
clone size: many

CDR3 protein: CASSGLAASYSGANVLTF
CDR3 DNA: TGTGCCAGCAGCGGACTAGCGGCTTCGTACTCTGGGGCCAACGTCCTGACTTTC
V gene: TRBV27
D gene: TRBD2
J gene: TRBJ2-6
clone size: NA

CDR3 protein: CASSRGGTQETQYF
CDR3 DNA: TGTGCCAGCAGCCGGGGGGGGACCCAAGAGACCCAGTACTTC
V gene: TRBV27
D gene: TRBD2
J gene: TRBJ2-5
clone size: few

CDR3 protein: CASSSGRGRGDEQYF
CDR3 DNA: TGTGCCAGTAGTTCCGGTAGGGGGCGGGGAGACGAGCAGTACTTC
V gene: TRBV19
D gene: NA
J gene: TRBJ2-7
clone size: NA

CDR3 protein: CASSRSYRRASYNEQFF
CDR3 DNA: TGTGCCAGCAGCCGATCGTATAGGCGGGCCTCCTACAATGAGCAGTTCTTC
V gene: TRBV5-8
D gene: NA
J gene: TRBJ2-1
clone size: NA

CDR3 protein: CASGQGGNSPLHF
CDR3 DNA: TGTGCCAGCGGACAGGGGGGGAATTCACCCCTCCACTTT
V gene: TRBV7-9
D gene: TRBD1
J gene: TRBJ1-6
clone size: NA

CDR3 protein: CSADGSLGSYNEQFF
CDR3 DNA: TGCAGCGCTGACGGTTCTCTAGGGTCCTACAATGAGCAGTTCTTC
V gene: TRBV29-1
D gene: NA
J gene: TRBJ2-1
clone size: NA

CDR3 protein: CASKGGIGTDTQYF
CDR3 DNA: TGTGCCAGCAAAGGGGGGATAGGCACAGATACGCAGTATTTT
V gene: TRBV2
D gene: NA
J gene: TRBJ2-3
clone size: few

CDR3 protein: CASSEGGGGAAETQYF
CDR3 DNA: TGTGCCAGCAGTGAAGGTGGCGGGGGGGCCGCGGAGACCCAGTACTTC
V gene: TRBV2
D gene: TRBD2
J gene: TRBJ2-5
clone size: many

CDR3 protein: CASGTMNTGELFF
CDR3 DNA: TGCGCCAGCGGAACGATGAACACCGGGGAGCTGTTTTTT
V gene: TRBV5-1
D gene: NA
J gene: TRBJ2-2
clone size: NA

CDR3 protein: CASSPGTGQHSPLHF
CDR3 DNA: TGTGCCAGCAGCCCCGGGACAGGGCAGCATTCACCCCTCCACTTT
V gene: TRBV7-2
D gene: TRBD1
J gene: TRBJ1-6
clone size: NA

CDR3 protein: CASTPTGAFYGYTF
CDR3 DNA: TGTGCCAGCACCCCGACCGGAGCTTTCTATGGCTACACCTTC
V gene: TRBV12-3/TRBV12-4
D gene: NA
J gene: TRBJ1-2
clone size: many

CDR3 protein: CASSVTGTAINQPQHF
CDR3 DNA: TGTGCCAGTAGTGTAACCGGGACAGCTATCAATCAGCCCCAGCATTTT
V gene: TRBV19
D gene: TRBD1
J gene: TRBJ1-5
clone size: NA

CDR3 protein: CATSRDVGYEQYF
CDR3 DNA: TGTGCCACCAGCAGAGATGTGGGGTACGAGCAGTACTTC
V gene: TRBV15
D gene: NA
J gene: TRBJ2-7
clone size: few

CDR3 protein: CASSLAWDRESEQYF
CDR3 DNA: TGTGCCAGCAGCTTAGCCTGGGACAGGGAAAGCGAGCAGTACTTC
V gene: TRBV7-4
D gene: TRBD1
J gene: TRBJ2-7
clone size: NA

CDR3 protein: CASSFGQGRNEKLFF
CDR3 DNA: TGCGCCAGCAGCTTTGGACAGGGACGTAATGAAAAACTGTTTTTT
V gene: TRBV5-1
D gene: TRBD1
J gene: TRBJ1-4
clone size: few